The 18 T cell receptor beta chains listed next were all sequenced from one sample in a study of blood T cells in healthy people across ages. A second PCR of 7 to 11 cycles used a sample-barcoded 5' primer and a J-beta primer mix. TCRdb re-derived calls from the 5' RACE reads in MiXCR, one entry per CDR3 protein. The sample yields 1.5 million to 2 million distinct CDR3 sequences, 49% seen once. Input material: blood. The source of these receptors is a woman aged 40-49 years in good health.

This clonotype has only one observation. The chain uses TRBV4-1 and TRBJ1-1, with TRBD1 matching 7 bases. The CDR3 has 17 amino acids. Germline V CDR1 and CDR2: MGHRA, YSYEKL. With V trimmed by 2 bases and J by 8 bases, 17 bases remained unmatched. The CDR3 DNA reads TGCGCCAGCAGCCAATCAGAGGGGGCCCGCGACCAGGGGGAAGCTTTCTTT. It encodes CASSQSEGARDQGEAFF.

This chain uses TRBV6-5 with TRBJ1-1; D may be TRBD1 (6 bases). The length of the CDR3 is 14 residues. V lost 2 bases, J lost 1 base, and 8 bases lay in between. Germline values: CDR1 MNHEY, CDR2 SVGAGI. As DNA, the CDR3 is TGTGCCAGCAGTTACGACAGGTCGAACACTGAAGCTTTCTTT. Its translation is CASSYDRSNTEAFF.

This chain connects TRBV29-1 to TRBJ2-7; D remains ambiguous. V lost 6 bases and J lost 0, with 15 bases in between. Germline V gene lookup returns CDR1 SQVTM and CDR2 ANQGSEA. This CDR3 is 14 amino acids long. CDR3 DNA: TGCAGCGTGCAACAGCAATTCAACTCCTACGAGCAGTACTTC. Protein: CSVQQQFNSYEQYF.

The sample holds one count of this clonotype. The rearrangement links TRBV20-1 to TRBJ1-5, with 7 positions matching TRBD1. Per germline, CDR1 DFQATT and CDR2 SNEGSKA (reference sequence). There are 14 residues in the CDR3. Germline trimming cut 1 base from V and 5 bases from J; bases unmatched to any gene: 5. The CDR3 region has the DNA TGCAGTGCTAGAGCCCCAGGGGGTCATCAGCCCCAGCATTTT. This gives the protein CSARAPGGHQPQHF.

Remarks on this clonotype: At one end the junction does not follow the germline gene, possibly because of a read error. This chain links TRBV9 with TRBJ1-5, with D maybe TRBD1 (6 bases). Germline CDR1 SGDLS, CDR2 YYNGEE. The CDR3 has 15 amino acids. This CDR3 reads CAGSVTGSLGQPQHF. DNA of the CDR3: TGTGCCGGCAGCGTAACAGGGTCGTTGGGTCAGCCCCAGCATTTT.

This chain links TRBV27 with TRBJ1-5; tentatively, D is TRBD1 (5 bases). CDR1 and CDR2 (germline): MNHEY, SMNVEV (reference sequence). The CDR3 sequence is 16 residues long. V lost 1 base and J 2 bases, leaving 12 bases between the germline ends. The CDR3 region has the DNA TGTGCCAGCAGTTTATGGGCGGGGGATGGCAATCAGCCCCAGCATTTT. It codes for CASSLWAGDGNQPQHF.

The rearrangement links TRBV28 to TRBJ1-5; TRBD1 matches 7 bases. The CDR3 is made up of 14 amino acids. V shed 9 bases and J 7 bases; nucleotides not matched to a gene: 12. CDR1 and CDR2 from the germline V gene are MDHEN and SYDVKM. In DNA form, the CDR3 reads TGTGCCAGGACAATTAACAGGGGTGGGCAGCCCCAGCATTTT. The encoded protein is CARTINRGGQPQHF.

This clonotype was picked up a small number of times. J is TRBJ2-5 and V is TRBV5-1; maybe TRBD2 (5 bases). V was trimmed by 4 bases and J by 6 bases, leaving 10 bases between them. This CDR3 has 12 amino acids. Germline loops: CDR1 SGHRS, CDR2 YFSETQ. The CDR3 region has the DNA TGCGCCAGCAGCCATCCGGGAAAGACCCAGTACTTC. It codes for CASSHPGKTQYF.

This clonotype was counted a few times. The CDR3 coding sequence is TGTGCCAGCAGCCAAGAAGTACCGCCCCTAGGGGAGACCCAGTACTTC. It encodes CASSQEVPPLGETQYF. The chain uses TRBV4-2 and TRBJ2-5; D remains ambiguous. The germline gives CDR1 LGHNA, CDR2 YNFKEQ. Trimming removed 0 bases at V and 5 bases at J, with 16 bases between. CDR3 length: 16 residues.

This clonotype showed up just a few times. The rearrangement uses TRBV6-2 or TRBV6-3 and TRBJ2-1; no firm D call. This CDR3 is 13 amino acids long. V dropped 5 bases and J dropped 6 bases, with 11 bases sitting between them. Germline V gives CDR1 MNHEY, CDR2 SVGEGT. CDR3 nucleotide sequence: TGTGCCAGCAGTATAGGCAGAACCAATGAGCAGTTCTTC. Translation gives CASSIGRTNEQFF.

The J gene is TRBJ2-5, the V gene TRBV4-2; possible D gene TRBD2, 6 bases. Germline CDR1 reads LGHNA; CDR2 reads YNFKEQ. Trimming stripped 0 bases from V and 4 bases from J, with 18 bases between. The CDR3 extends over 17 amino acids. CDR3 region: CASSQDTLGAEGETQYF. The CDR3 DNA is TGTGCCAGCAGCCAAGATACCCTCGGCGCGGAGGGAGAGACCCAGTACTTC.

The CDR3 region is CASSQESLGNNEQFF. CDR3 bases: TGTGCCAGCAGCCAAGAGTCGTTGGGAAACAATGAGCAGTTCTTC. The chain links TRBV4-2 to TRBJ2-1; no reliable D call. The CDR3 covers 15 residues. V dropped 0 bases and J dropped 5 bases, with 11 bases sitting between them. Germline values: CDR1 LGHNA, CDR2 YNFKEQ.

This clonotype showed up just a few times. The chain combines TRBV7-3 with TRBJ2-1; 9 bases agree with TRBD1. The length of the CDR3 is 17 residues. Germline V gene data show CDR1 as SGHTA and CDR2 as FQGTGA. V trimming: 0 bases; J trimming: 2 bases; junction bases outside the gene matches: 5. The DNA of the CDR3 is TGTGCCAGCAGCTTAACTGGGTGGGACAGGGCCTACAATGAGCAGTTCTTC. Translation: CASSLTGWDRAYNEQFF.

The gene calls are TRBV20-1 and TRBJ2-3; perhaps TRBD2 as D (5 bases). Germline-derived CDR1 and CDR2 are DFQATT and SNEGSKA (reference sequence). The CDR3 covers 16 residues. V gave up 0 bases and J gave up 0 bases, with 13 bases separating them. The CDR3 protein is CSARDRKRESTDTQYF. Written as DNA, the CDR3 is TGCAGTGCTAGAGACCGGAAGAGGGAAAGCACAGATACGCAGTATTTT.

This clonotype came up many times. The chain has TRBV29-1 and TRBJ2-7; a possible D gene is TRBD1 (5 bases). This CDR3 region has 16 residues. Per the germline V gene, CDR1 is SQVTM and CDR2 is ANQGSEA. V was trimmed by 3 bases and J by 8 bases, leaving 26 bases between them. The CDR3 reads CSVDSTAPWLQAKQYF. The CDR3 region has the DNA TGCAGCGTTGATTCGACAGCCCCGTGGCTACAGGCCAAGCAGTACTTC.

The V and J genes are TRBV7-2 and TRBJ1-1, with D perhaps matching TRBD1 (6 bases). This CDR3 is built from 14 residues. V lost 5 bases, J lost 1 base, and 11 bases lay in between. The germline CDR1 and CDR2 sequences are SGHTA and FQGNSA. The CDR3 sequence is CASSRGGGNTEAFF. CDR3 in DNA: TGTGCCAGCAGCCGGGGAGGGGGGAACACTGAAGCTTTCTTT.

The chain carries TRBV29-1 and TRBJ1-2, with TRBD1 matching over 7 bases. The CDR3 is made up of 14 amino acids. With V trimmed by 5 bases and J by 2 bases, 8 bases remained unmatched. Germline values: CDR1 SQVTM, CDR2 ANQGSEA. The CDR3 DNA follows: TGCAGCGTTCTCTATTGGGACAGAAACTATGGCTACACCTTC. Translating gives CSVLYWDRNYGYTF.

This sequence joins TRBV9 and TRBJ1-6; D is perhaps TRBD1 (5 bases). The CDR3 loop spans 17 amino acids. Germline V gene sequence: CDR1 SGDLS, CDR2 YYNGEE. Trimming took 3 bases from V and 3 from J, leaving 16 bases between them. The DNA for the CDR3 is TGTGCCAGCAGCGCCGGGGGGGTCCTTAACTATAATTCACCCCTCCACTTT. This translates into CASSAGGVLNYNSPLHF.